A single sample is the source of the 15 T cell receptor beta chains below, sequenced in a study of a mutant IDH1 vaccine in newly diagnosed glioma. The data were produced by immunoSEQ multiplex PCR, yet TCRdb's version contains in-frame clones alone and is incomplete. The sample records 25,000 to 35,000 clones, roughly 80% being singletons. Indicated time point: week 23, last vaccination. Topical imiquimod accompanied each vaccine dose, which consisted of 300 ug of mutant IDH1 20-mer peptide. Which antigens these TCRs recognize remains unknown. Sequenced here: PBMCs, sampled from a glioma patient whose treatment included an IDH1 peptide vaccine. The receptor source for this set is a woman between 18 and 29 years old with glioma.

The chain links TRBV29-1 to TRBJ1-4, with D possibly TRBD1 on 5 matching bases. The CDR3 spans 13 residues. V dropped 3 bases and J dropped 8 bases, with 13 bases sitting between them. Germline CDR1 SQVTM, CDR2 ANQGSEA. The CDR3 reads CSVDQGGREKLFF. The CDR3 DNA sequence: TGCAGCGTTGACCAGGGAGGTAGAGAAAAACTGTTTTTT.

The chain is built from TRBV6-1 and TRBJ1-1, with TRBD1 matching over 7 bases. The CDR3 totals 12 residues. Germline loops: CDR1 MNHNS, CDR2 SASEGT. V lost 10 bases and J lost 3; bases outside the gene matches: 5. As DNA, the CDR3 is TGTGCCACCCAGCAGGGGGACACTGAAGCTTTCTTT. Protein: CATQQGDTEAFF.

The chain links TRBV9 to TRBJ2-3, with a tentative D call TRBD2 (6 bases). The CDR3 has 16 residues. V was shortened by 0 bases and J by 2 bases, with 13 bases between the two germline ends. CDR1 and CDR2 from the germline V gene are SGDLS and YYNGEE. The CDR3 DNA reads TGTGCCAGCAGCGTAGGTCCGGGAGTCCTCACAGATACGCAGTATTTT. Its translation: CASSVGPGVLTDTQYF.

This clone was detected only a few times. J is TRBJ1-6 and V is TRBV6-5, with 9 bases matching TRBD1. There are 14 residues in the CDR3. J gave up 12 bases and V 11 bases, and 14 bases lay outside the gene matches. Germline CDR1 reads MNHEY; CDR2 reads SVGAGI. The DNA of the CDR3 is TGTGCCTCCGGGACAGGGACGATGAATATACCCCTCCACTTT. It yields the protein CASGTGTMNIPLHF.

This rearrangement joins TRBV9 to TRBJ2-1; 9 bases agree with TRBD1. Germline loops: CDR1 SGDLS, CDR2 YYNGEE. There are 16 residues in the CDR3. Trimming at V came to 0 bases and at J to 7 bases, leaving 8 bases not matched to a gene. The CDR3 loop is CASSVDRDRVFNEQFF. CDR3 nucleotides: TGTGCCAGCAGCGTAGATCGGGACAGGGTCTTTAATGAGCAGTTCTTC. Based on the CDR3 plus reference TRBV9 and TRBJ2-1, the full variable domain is DSGVTQTPKHLITATGQRVTLRCSPRSGDLSVYWYQQSLDQGLQFLIQYYNGEERAKGNILERFSAQQFPDLHSELNLSSLELGDSALYFCASSVDRDRVFNEQFFGPGTRLTVL.

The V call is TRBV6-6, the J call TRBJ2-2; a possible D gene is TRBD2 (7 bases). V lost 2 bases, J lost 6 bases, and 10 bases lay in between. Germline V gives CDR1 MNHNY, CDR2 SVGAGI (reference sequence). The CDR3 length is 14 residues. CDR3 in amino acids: CASSYKGGPGELFF. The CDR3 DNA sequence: TGTGCCAGCAGTTACAAGGGGGGGCCCGGGGAGCTGTTTTTT.

The CDR3, as DNA: TGTGCCAGCAGCCCTGGTGGGGATACGCAGTATTTT. Its translation: CASSPGGDTQYF. The chain carries TRBV7-8 and TRBJ2-3; D remains unclear. The ends were cut back, 5 bases at V and 6 bases at J, with 9 bases in the middle. The germline V gene has CDR1 SGHVS and CDR2 FQNEAQ. This CDR3 region has 12 residues.

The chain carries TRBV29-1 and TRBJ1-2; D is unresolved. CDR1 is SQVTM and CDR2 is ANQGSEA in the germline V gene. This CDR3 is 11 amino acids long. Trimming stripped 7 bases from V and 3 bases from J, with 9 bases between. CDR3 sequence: CSAPKDYGYTF. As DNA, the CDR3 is TGCAGCGCCCCGAAGGACTATGGCTACACCTTC.

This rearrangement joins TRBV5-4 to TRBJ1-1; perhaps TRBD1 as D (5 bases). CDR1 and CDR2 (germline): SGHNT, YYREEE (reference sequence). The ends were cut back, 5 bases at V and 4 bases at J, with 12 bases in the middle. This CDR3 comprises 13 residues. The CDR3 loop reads CASSGGGSTEAFF. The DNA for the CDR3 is TGTGCCAGCAGTGGGGGAGGGTCCACTGAAGCTTTCTTT.

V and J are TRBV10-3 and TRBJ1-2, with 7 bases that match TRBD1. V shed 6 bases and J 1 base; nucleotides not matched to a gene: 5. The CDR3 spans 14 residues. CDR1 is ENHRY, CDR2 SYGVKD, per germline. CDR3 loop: CAISDRVDNYGYTF. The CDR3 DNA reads TGTGCCATCAGCGACAGGGTCGATAACTATGGCTACACCTTC.

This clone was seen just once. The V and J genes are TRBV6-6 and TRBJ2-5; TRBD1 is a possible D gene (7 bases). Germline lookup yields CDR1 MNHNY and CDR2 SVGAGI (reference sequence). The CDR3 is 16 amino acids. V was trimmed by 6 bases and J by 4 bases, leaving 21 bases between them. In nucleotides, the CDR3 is TGTGCCAGCAGCCGCGGAAGACAGGGAGGCGGAGAGACCCAGTACTTC. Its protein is CASSRGRQGGGETQYF.

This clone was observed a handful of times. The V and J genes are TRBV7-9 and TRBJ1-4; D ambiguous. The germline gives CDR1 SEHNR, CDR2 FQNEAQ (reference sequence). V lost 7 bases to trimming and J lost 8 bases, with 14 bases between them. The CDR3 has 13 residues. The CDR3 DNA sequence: TGTGCCAGCACCGAATCGTTCCGGGAAAAACTGTTTTTT. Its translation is CASTESFREKLFF.

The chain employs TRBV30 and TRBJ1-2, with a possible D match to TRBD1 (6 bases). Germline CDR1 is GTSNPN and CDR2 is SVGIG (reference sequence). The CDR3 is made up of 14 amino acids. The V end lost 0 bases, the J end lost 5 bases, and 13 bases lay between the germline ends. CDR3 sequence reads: CAWSVRGVRYGYTF. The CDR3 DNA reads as TGTGCCTGGAGTGTCAGGGGCGTACGATATGGCTACACCTTC.

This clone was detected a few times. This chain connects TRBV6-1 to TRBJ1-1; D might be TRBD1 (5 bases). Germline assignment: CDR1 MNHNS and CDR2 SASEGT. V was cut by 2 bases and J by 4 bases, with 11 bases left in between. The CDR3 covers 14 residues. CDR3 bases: TGTGCCAGCAGTGAAAGGGCAGGGCTCACTGAAGCTTTCTTT. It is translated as CASSERAGLTEAFF.

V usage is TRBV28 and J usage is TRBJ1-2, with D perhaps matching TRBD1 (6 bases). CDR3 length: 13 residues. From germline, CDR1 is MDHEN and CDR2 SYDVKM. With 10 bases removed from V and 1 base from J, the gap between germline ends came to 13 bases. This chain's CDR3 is CATKEGGNYGYTF. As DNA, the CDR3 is TGTGCCACAAAGGAGGGGGGTAACTATGGCTACACCTTC.